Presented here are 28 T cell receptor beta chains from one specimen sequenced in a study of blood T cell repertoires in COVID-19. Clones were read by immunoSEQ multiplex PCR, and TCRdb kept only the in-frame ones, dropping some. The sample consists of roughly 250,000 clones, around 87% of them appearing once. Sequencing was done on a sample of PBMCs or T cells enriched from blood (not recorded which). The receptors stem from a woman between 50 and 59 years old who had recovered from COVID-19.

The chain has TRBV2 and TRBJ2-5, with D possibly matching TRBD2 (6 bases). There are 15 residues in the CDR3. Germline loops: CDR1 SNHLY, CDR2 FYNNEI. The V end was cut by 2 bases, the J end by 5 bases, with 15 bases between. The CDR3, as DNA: TGTGCCAGCAGTGAACCTAAGGGACTTGGCGAGACCCAGTACTTC. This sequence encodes CASSEPKGLGETQYF.

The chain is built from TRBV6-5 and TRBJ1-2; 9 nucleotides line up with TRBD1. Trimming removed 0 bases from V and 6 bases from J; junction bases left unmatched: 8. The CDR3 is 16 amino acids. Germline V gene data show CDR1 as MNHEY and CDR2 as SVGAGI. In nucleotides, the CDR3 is TGTGCCAGCAGTTACTCACCTCCGACAGGGGGTAATGGCTACACCTTC. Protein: CASSYSPPTGGNGYTF.

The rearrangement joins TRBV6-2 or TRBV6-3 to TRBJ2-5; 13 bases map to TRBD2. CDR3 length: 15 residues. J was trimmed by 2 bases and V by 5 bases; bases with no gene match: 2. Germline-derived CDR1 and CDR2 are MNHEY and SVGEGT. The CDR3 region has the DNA TGTGCCAGCAGTCGACTAGCGGGAGGACAAGAGACCCAGTACTTC. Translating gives CASSRLAGGQETQYF.

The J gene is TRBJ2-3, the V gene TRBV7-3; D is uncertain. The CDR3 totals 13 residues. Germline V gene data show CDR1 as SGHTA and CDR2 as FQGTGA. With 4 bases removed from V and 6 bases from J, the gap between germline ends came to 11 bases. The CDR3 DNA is TGTGCCAGCAGCTCAGGTCCTCCGGATACGCAGTATTTT. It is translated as CASSSGPPDTQYF.

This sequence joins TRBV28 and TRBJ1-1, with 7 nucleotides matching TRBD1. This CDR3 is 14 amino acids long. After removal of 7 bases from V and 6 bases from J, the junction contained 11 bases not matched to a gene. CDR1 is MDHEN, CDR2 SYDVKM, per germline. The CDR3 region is CASTGGRLVAEAFF. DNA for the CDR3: TGTGCCAGCACAGGGGGTCGTCTAGTCGCTGAAGCTTTCTTT.

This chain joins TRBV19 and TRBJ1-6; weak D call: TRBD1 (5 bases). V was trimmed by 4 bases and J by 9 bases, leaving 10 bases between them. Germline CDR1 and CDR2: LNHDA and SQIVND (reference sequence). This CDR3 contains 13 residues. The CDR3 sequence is CASSSRDASPLHF. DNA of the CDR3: TGTGCCAGTAGTAGCAGGGATGCTTCACCCCTCCACTTT.

The CDR3, as DNA: TGTGCCAGCAGCGATACAGGGCGTCGAGGCTACACCTTC. It translates to CASSDTGRRGYTF. The chain combines TRBV6-5 with TRBJ1-2, with D maybe TRBD1 (6 bases). CDR3 length: 13 amino acids. The germline CDR1 and CDR2 sequences are MNHEY and SVGAGI. Trimming removed 6 bases from V and 8 bases from J, with 16 bases in between.

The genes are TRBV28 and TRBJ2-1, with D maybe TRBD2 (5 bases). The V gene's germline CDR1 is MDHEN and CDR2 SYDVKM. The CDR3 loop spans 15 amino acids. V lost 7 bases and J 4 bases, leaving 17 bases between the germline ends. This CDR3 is CASISGTGSYNEQFF. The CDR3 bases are TGTGCCAGCATCTCTGGTACGGGAAGTTACAATGAGCAGTTCTTC. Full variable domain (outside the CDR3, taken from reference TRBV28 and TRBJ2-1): DVKVTQSSRYLVKRTGEKVFLECVQDMDHENMFWYRQDPGLGLRLIYFSYDVKMKEKGDIPEGYSVSREKKERFSLILESASTNQTSMYLCASISGTGSYNEQFFGPGTRLTVL.

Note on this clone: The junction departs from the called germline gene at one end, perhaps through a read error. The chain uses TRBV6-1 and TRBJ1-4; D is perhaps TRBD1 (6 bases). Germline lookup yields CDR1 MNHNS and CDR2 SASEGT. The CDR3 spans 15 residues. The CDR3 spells CASSEGQTTNEKLFF. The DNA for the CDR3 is TGTGCCAGCAGCGAAGGACAGACAACTAATGAAAAACTGTTTTTT.

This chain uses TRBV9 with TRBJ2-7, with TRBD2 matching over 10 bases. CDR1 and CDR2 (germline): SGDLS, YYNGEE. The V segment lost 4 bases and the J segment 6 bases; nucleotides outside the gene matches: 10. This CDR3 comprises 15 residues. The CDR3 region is CASSPQGTSESEQYF. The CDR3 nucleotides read TGTGCCAGCAGCCCCCAAGGGACTAGCGAGAGCGAGCAGTACTTC.

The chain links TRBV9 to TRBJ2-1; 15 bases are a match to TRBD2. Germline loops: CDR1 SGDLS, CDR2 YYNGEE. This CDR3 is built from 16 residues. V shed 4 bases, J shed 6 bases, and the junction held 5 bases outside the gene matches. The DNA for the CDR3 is TGTGCCAGCAGCCGCGGACTAGCGGGAGGGATCAATGAGCAGTTCTTC. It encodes CASSRGLAGGINEQFF. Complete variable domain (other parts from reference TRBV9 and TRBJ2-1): DSGVTQTPKHLITATGQRVTLRCSPRSGDLSVYWYQQSLDQGLQFLIQYYNGEERAKGNILERFSAQQFPDLHSELNLSSLELGDSALYFCASSRGLAGGINEQFFGPGTRLTVL.

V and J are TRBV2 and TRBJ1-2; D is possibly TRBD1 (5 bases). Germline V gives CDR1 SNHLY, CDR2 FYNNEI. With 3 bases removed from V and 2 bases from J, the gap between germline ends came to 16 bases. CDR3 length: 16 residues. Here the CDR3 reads CASSDLRVFPNYGYTF. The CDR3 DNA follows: TGTGCCAGCAGTGATCTCAGGGTCTTCCCCAACTATGGCTACACCTTC.

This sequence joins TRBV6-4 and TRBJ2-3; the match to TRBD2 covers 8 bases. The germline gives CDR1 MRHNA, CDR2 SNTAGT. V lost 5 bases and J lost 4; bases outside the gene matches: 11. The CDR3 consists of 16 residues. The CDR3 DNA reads TGTGCCAGCAGTTCCCAACAGCGGGAGCCACCAGATACGCAGTATTTT. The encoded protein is CASSSQQREPPDTQYF.

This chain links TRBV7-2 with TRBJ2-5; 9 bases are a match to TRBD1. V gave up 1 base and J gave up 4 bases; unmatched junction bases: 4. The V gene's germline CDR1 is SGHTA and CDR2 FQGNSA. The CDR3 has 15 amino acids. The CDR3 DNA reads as TGTGCCAGCAGCTTAGACAGGGGGCGCAGAGAGACCCAGTACTTC. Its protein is CASSLDRGRRETQYF.

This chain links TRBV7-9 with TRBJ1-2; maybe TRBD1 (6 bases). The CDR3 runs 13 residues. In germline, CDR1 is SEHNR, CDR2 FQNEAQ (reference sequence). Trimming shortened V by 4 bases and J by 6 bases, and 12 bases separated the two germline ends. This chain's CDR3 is CASSYRETDGYTF. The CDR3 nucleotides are TGTGCCAGCAGCTACAGGGAGACCGATGGCTACACCTTC.

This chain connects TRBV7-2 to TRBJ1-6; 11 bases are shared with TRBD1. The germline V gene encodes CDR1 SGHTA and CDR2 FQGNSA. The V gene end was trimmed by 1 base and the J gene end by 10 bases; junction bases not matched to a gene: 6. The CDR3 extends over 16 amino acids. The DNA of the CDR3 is TGTGCCAGCAGCTTAGGGCAGGGGACAGGGGGGTCACCCCTCCACTTT. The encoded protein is CASSLGQGTGGSPLHF.

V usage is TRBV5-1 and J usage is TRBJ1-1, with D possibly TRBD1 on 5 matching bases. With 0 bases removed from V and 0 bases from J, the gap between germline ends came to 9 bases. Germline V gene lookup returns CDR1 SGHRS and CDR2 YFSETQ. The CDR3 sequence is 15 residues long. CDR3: CASSLARQLNTEAFF. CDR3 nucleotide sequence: TGCGCCAGCAGCTTGGCCCGACAGTTGAACACTGAAGCTTTCTTT.

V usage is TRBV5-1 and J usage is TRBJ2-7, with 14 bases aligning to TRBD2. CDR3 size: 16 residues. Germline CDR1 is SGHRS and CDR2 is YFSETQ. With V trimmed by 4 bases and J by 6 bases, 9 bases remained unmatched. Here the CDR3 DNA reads TGCGCCAGCAGCCTCTCGGGACTAGCGGGAGTAGGCGAGCAGTACTTC. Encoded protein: CASSLSGLAGVGEQYF.

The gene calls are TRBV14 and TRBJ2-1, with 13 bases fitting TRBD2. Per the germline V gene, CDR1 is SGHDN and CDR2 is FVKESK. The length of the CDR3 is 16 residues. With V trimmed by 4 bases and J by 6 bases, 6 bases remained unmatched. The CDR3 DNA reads TGTGCCAGCAGCCTCGGACTAGCGGGAGTAGGCAATGAGCAGTTCTTC. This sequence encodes CASSLGLAGVGNEQFF.

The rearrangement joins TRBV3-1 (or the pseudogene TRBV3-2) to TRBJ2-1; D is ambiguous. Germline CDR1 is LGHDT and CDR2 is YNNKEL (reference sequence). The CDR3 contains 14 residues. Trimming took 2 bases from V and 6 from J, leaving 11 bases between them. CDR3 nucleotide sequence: TGTGCCAGCAGCCAAACGGCCCGGGTCAATGAGCAGTTCTTC. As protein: CASSQTARVNEQFF.

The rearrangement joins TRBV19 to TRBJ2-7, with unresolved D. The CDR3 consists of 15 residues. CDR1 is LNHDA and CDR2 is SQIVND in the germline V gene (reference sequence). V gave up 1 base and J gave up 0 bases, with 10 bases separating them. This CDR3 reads CASSIGLFGSYEQYF. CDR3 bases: TGTGCCAGTAGTATAGGACTTTTCGGCTCCTACGAGCAGTACTTC.

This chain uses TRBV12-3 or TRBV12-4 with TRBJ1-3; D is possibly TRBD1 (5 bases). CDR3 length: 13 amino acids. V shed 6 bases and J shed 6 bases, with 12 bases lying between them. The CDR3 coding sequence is TGTGCCAGCAGGACAGACCCTCCAAACACCATATATTTT. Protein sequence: CASRTDPPNTIYF.

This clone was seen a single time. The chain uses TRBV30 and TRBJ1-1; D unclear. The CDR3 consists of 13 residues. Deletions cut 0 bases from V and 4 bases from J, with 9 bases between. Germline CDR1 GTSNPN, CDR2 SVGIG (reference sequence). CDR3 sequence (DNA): TGTGCCTGGAGTGTTGGGGAGGGCACTGAAGCTTTCTTT. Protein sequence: CAWSVGEGTEAFF. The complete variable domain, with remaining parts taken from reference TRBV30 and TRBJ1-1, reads SQTIHQWPATLVQPVGSPLSLECTVEGTSNPNLYWYRQAAGRGLQLLFYSVGIGQISSEVPQNLSASRPQDRQFILSSKKLLLSDSGFYLCAWSVGEGTEAFFGQGTRLTVV.

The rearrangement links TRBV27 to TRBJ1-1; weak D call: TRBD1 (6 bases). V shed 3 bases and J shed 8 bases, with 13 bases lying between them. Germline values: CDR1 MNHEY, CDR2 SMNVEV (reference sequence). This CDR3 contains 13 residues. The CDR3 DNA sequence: TGTGCCAGCAGTTTTACCGACAGGCGAGAAGCTTTCTTT. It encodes CASSFTDRREAFF.

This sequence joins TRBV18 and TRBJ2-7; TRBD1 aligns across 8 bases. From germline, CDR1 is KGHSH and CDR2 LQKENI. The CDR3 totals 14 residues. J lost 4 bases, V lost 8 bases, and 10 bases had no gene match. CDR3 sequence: CASTPNRGLYEQYF. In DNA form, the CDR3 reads TGTGCCAGCACCCCTAACAGGGGGTTATACGAGCAGTACTTC. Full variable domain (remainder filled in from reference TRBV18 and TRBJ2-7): NAGVMQNPRHLVRRRGQEARLRCSPMKGHSHVYWYRQLPEEGLKFMVYLQKENIIDESGMPKERFSAEFPKEGPSILRIQQVVRGDSAAYFCASTPNRGLYEQYFGPGTRLTVT.

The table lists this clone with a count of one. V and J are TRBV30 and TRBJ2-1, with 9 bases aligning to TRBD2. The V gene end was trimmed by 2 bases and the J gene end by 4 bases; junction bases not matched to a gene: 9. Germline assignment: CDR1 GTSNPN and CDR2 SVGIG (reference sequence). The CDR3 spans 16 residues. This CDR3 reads CAWSFAGTSRYNEQFF. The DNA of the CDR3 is TGTGCCTGGAGTTTCGCCGGGACTAGCCGATACAATGAGCAGTTCTTC.

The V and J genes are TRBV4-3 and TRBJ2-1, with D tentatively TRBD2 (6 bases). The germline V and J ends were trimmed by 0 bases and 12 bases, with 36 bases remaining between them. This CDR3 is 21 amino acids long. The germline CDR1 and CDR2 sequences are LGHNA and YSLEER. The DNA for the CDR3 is TGCGCCAGCAGCCAAGATGCGCTACAACCCCTCAAGCAGGGAGGCCTCTTCTGGCAGTTCTTC. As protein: CASSQDALQPLKQGGLFWQFF.

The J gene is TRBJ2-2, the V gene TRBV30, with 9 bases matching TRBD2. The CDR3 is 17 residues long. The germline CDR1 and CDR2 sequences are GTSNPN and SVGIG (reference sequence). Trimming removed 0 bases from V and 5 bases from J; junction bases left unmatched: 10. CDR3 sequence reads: CAWSVKGGRVGTGELFF. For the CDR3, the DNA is TGTGCCTGGAGTGTAAAAGGCGGGAGGGTGGGGACCGGGGAGCTGTTTTTT.